Below, 2 T cell receptor beta chains from the same sample are listed, as sequenced in a study of OX40 agonist ivuxolimab in advanced cancers. TCRdb's table, derived via immunoSEQ multiplex PCR, lists solely in-frame clones and lacks some. The sample shows some 76,000 clones, approximately 89% of them seen only once. Source: CD4+ or CD8+ T cells sorted from blood, taken in a trial of the OX40 agonist ivuxolimab. Receptors originate from an adult with an advanced solid tumor such as melanoma, head and neck, liver or kidney cancer.

The chain is built from TRBV11-1 and TRBJ2-5; D call uncertain. V was clipped by 3 bases and J by 4 bases, with 9 bases between them. Germline lookup yields CDR1 SGHAT and CDR2 FQDESV (reference sequence). This CDR3 is built from 13 residues. CDR3 sequence (DNA): TGTGCCAGCAGCTTGGCGGTGGCAGAGACCCAGTACTTC. This encodes CASSLAVAETQYF. The full variable domain, in which reference TRBV11-1 and TRBJ2-5 provide the parts outside the CDR3, is EAEVAQSPRYKITEKSQAVAFWCDPISGHATLYWYRQILGQGPELLVQFQDESVVDDSQLPKDRFSAERLKGVDSTLKIQPAELGDSAMYLCASSLAVAETQYFGPGTRLLVL.

The chain carries TRBV11-2 and TRBJ2-7; possible D gene TRBD2, 6 bases. The V gene's germline CDR1 is SGHAT and CDR2 FQNNGV. The CDR3 loop spans 15 amino acids. V was cut by 1 base and J by 12 bases, with 22 bases left in between. The CDR3 loop is CASSLAGLTAGRGYF. The CDR3 DNA reads as TGTGCCAGCAGCTTAGCCGGACTAACCGCGGGACGGGGGTACTTC.